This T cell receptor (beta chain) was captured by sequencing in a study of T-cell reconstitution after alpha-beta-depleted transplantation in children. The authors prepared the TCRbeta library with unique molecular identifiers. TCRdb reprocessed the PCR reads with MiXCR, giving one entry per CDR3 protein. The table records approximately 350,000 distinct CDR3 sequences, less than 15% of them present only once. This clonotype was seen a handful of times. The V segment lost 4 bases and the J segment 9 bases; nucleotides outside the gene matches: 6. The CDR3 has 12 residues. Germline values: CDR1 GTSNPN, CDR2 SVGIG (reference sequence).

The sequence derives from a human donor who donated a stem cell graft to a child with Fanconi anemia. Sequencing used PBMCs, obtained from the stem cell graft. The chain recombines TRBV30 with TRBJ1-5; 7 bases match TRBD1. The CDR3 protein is CAWTTGNRPQHF. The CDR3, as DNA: TGTGCCTGGACGACAGGGAATAGGCCCCAGCATTTT. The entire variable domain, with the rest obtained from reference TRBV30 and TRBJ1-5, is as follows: SQTIHQWPATLVQPVGSPLSLECTVEGTSNPNLYWYRQAAGRGLQLLFYSVGIGQISSEVPQNLSASRPQDRQFILSSKKLLLSDSGFYLCAWTTGNRPQHFGDGTRLSIL.